Sequencing of this TCR beta chain was carried out in a study of blood T cell repertoires in COVID-19 (dated by TCRdb to about 2020). In the study overall: Samples covering the acute and convalescent phases of COVID-19 were provided by collaborators in the United States, Italy and Spain. The prospective study material was composed of cDNA or gDNA derived from T cells, B-cell-depleted T cells, or PBMCs. The dataset comprised deeply sampled blood TCRbeta repertoires from subjects exposed to, actively infected with, or recovered from COVID-19. The repertoires were made available in a free public database intended to serve as a resource for research on the immune response to SARS-CoV-2. The samples were drawn from the first 160 participants of the ongoing ImmuneRACE study and from about 1,200 subjects provided by 6 global collaborators. The sample metadata nearly always contained a de-identified subject ID, COVID-19 status, age in years and sex. Where available, HLA class I and class II types were taken from metadata supplied by the sample provider and were not determined by assay-based typing. Overall results and qualifications from the work: The quantity of clinical and demographic metadata differed by source and by participant and was supplied without curation.

TCRbeta CDR3 regions were amplified from genomic DNA by means of the immunoSEQ Assay, a bias-controlled multiplex PCR. For the original study's pipeline: The number of nucleated cells in each sample was estimated by amplification of reference gene primers within the assay. To quantify the absolute abundance of each unique TCRbeta CDR3 rearrangement, sequence reads were collapsed and filtered. For each sample, productive Simpson clonality was calculated by taking the square root of Simpson's diversity index across productive rearrangements. The table was pulled from immuneACCESS by TCRdb, which kept in-frame rearrangements only. Such tables lose some clones; where checked, under half of the loss comes from unresolved V genes, and the rest has no known cause. That table furnishes V, J and clone size, whereas the DNA furnished D and trimming. The sample records about 70,000 clones, approximately 80% of which are singletons. The ten largest clones capture 15% to 20% of the sample.

For this clone: The target of this receptor is not known. Per-base quality was not reported, and no clone a single base away is much larger than it.

A second Seattle source provided samples from volunteer blood donors who had recovered from COVID-19. Each collaborating institution followed its own protocols to collect whole blood in K2EDTA tubes. For TCRbeta analysis, collaborator samples were shipped as frozen whole blood, as isolated PBMCs, or as DNA extracted from either sample type. The clonotype originates from a man aged 65-85 years who had recovered from COVID-19. Source material: peripheral blood.

The DNA reads as follows: TGTGCCAGCAGCCAAATCTGGGAGAGGAGGGGCTCCTACAATGAGCAGTTCTTC. Translated, this is CASSQIWERRGSYNEQFF. The sequence joins TRBV3-1 (or the pseudogene TRBV3-2) to TRBJ2-1; possibly the D gene is TRBD2, per 6 matching bases. Deletion took 2 bases off V and 0 bases off J, with a span of 17 bases between the germline ends. Inclusive of the bounding cysteine and phenylalanine, the CDR3 is 18 residues long. CDR3 DNA is the only sequence kept; it has 54 bases, read in frame from the first base. CDR1 is given as LGHDT and CDR2 as YNNKEL, both from the germline V gene (reference sequence).